The 28 T cell receptor beta chains listed next were all sequenced from one sample in a study of blood T cell repertoires in COVID-19. Assay used: immunoSEQ multiplex PCR; TCRdb lists only in-frame clones, some missing. The sample records fewer than 350,000 clones, about nine tenths being singletons. Sequencing was carried out using peripheral blood. These receptors were obtained from a young woman with COVID-19, enrolled during active disease.

The gene calls are TRBV7-2 and TRBJ2-5; TRBD1 matches at 7 bases. V was pared by 5 bases and J by 7 bases, with 7 bases of the junction left unmatched. Germline V gene data show CDR1 as SGHTA and CDR2 as FQGNSA. The CDR3 is 13 residues long. CDR3 amino acids: CASSQGQERTQYF. The CDR3 bases are TGTGCCAGCAGCCAAGGACAGGAGCGGACCCAGTACTTC.

The chain carries TRBV2 and TRBJ1-4; 11 bases fit TRBD1. Germline V gives CDR1 SNHLY, CDR2 FYNNEI. This CDR3 is built from 16 residues. With V trimmed by 6 bases and J by 7 bases, 10 bases remained unmatched. The CDR3 spells CASRTGQGAVGEKLFF. The CDR3 region has the DNA TGTGCCAGCAGGACCGGACAGGGGGCCGTCGGTGAAAAACTGTTTTTT.

The V and J genes are TRBV11-3 and TRBJ2-2, with 7 bases fitting TRBD1. The CDR3 is 15 residues long. Germline trimming cut 5 bases from V and 1 base from J; bases unmatched to any gene: 4. Germline V lookup: CDR1 SGHNT, CDR2 YENEEA. The CDR3 coding sequence is TGTGCCAGCAGCCGGGGACAGTTGAACACCGGGGAGCTGTTTTTT. It specifies CASSRGQLNTGELFF.

The count of this clone is one. V is TRBV28 and J is TRBJ2-7; D may be TRBD1 (6 bases). The CDR3 is made up of 15 amino acids. Germline V gene sequence: CDR1 MDHEN, CDR2 SYDVKM. Deletions cut 6 bases from V and 3 bases from J, with 18 bases between. Here the CDR3 reads CASSPHRVANYEQYV. The CDR3, as DNA: TGTGCCAGCAGCCCCCACAGGGTAGCTAACTACGAGCAGTACGTC.

The CDR3: CASAKPNGDRNTEAFF. The CDR3 DNA is TGTGCTAGTGCCAAGCCCAACGGGGACAGGAACACTGAAGCTTTCTTT. V usage is TRBV12-5 and J usage is TRBJ1-1; 7 nucleotides agree with TRBD1. Germline values: CDR1 LGHNT, CDR2 FRNRAP. The CDR3 runs 16 residues. The V and J ends lost 7 bases and 1 base, in that order; junction bases with no gene match: 12.

The gene calls are TRBV18 and TRBJ1-6; 8 bases are a match to TRBD1. The CDR3 loop spans 16 amino acids. The V and J ends lost 3 bases and 9 bases, in that order; junction bases with no gene match: 10. CDR1 is KGHSH, CDR2 LQKENI, per germline. The chain's CDR3 is CASSPGYRGDISPLHF. The CDR3 coding sequence is TGTGCCAGCTCACCCGGGTACAGGGGGGATATTTCACCCCTCCACTTT.

The V and J genes are TRBV7-2 and TRBJ1-6; D gene unclear. V gave up 2 bases and J gave up 0 bases, with 11 bases separating them. The CDR3 has 17 amino acids. Germline V gene data show CDR1 as SGHTA and CDR2 as FQGNSA. In nucleotides, the CDR3 is TGTGCCAGCAGCTTAACTACCTTGAGCTCCTATAATTCACCCCTCCACTTT. Its protein is CASSLTTLSSYNSPLHF. The variable domain in full, completed from reference TRBV7-2 and TRBJ1-6, reads GAGVSQSPSNKVTEKGKDVELRCDPISGHTALYWYRQSLGQGLEFLIYFQGNSAPDKSGLPSDRFSAERTGGSVSTLTIQRTQQEDSAVYLCASSLTTLSSYNSPLHFGNGTRLTVT.

V and J are TRBV7-3 and TRBJ2-2; tentatively, D is TRBD1 (5 bases). CDR3 size: 15 residues. Trimming stripped 2 bases from V and 3 bases from J, with 10 bases between. The V gene's germline CDR1 is SGHTA and CDR2 FQGTGA. The chain's CDR3 is CASSLGQGYTGELFF. CDR3 DNA: TGTGCCAGCAGCTTAGGCCAGGGATACACCGGGGAGCTGTTTTTT.

This clone was detected once. The chain recombines TRBV9 with TRBJ2-1; a weak D match, TRBD1 (6 bases). V gave up 3 bases and J gave up 5 bases, with 15 bases separating them. Germline CDR1 is SGDLS and CDR2 is YYNGEE. This CDR3 spans 15 amino acids. The CDR3 region is CASSDNRDNHNEQFF. The CDR3 DNA is TGTGCCAGCAGCGATAACCGGGACAATCACAATGAGCAGTTCTTC.

The chain employs TRBV6-5 and TRBJ1-2; maybe TRBD1 (6 bases). The ends were cut back, 6 bases at V and 2 bases at J, with 10 bases in the middle. From germline, CDR1 is MNHEY and CDR2 SVGAGI. The CDR3 loop spans 13 amino acids. CDR3 protein: CASRRGRNYGYTF. DNA of the CDR3: TGTGCCAGCAGGCGGGGGCGGAACTATGGCTACACCTTC.

The genes are TRBV10-3 and TRBJ1-2, with 8 bases fitting TRBD1. CDR3 length: 15 residues. Per germline, CDR1 ENHRY and CDR2 SYGVKD. V gave up 3 bases and J gave up 5 bases; unmatched junction bases: 8. The CDR3 bases are TGTGCCATCAGTGATAAGGACAGGGCCCGATATGGCTACACCTTC. Protein product: CAISDKDRARYGYTF.

A single count supports this clone. The rearrangement uses TRBV5-4 and TRBJ1-2; no clear D gene. Germline loops: CDR1 SGHNT, CDR2 YYREEE (reference sequence). CDR3 length: 14 amino acids. V lost 0 bases and J 7 bases, leaving 13 bases between the germline ends. In nucleotides, the CDR3 is TGTGCCAGCAGCTTGGGGGCAGGTTCTGGTGGCTACACCTTC. Translation: CASSLGAGSGGYTF. The full variable domain, with the rest looked up from reference TRBV5-4 and TRBJ1-2, is ETGVTQSPTHLIKTRGQQVTLRCSSQSGHNTVSWYQQALGQGPQFIFQYYREEENGRGNFPPRFSGLQFPNYSSELNVNALELDDSALYLCASSLGAGSGGYTFGSGTRLTVV.

The gene calls are TRBV9 and TRBJ1-4; the match to TRBD1 covers 10 bases. Germline lookup yields CDR1 SGDLS and CDR2 YYNGEE. V was pared by 2 bases and J by 7 bases, with 8 bases of the junction left unmatched. This CDR3 contains 16 residues. This CDR3 reads CASSVGARDRGEKLFF. CDR3 bases: TGTGCCAGCAGCGTTGGCGCCCGGGACAGGGGTGAAAAACTGTTTTTT.

The chain joins TRBV4-1 to TRBJ2-2; no firm D call. This CDR3 region has 15 residues. V lost 1 base and J 1 base, leaving 7 bases between the germline ends. Germline V gives CDR1 MGHRA, CDR2 YSYEKL. The CDR3 region is CASSQGRQNTGELFF. CDR3 coding DNA: TGCGCCAGCAGCCAAGGGCGGCAGAACACCGGGGAGCTGTTTTTT.

The genes are TRBV5-1 and TRBJ1-4; no reliable D call. The CDR3 has 13 residues. The germline CDR1 and CDR2 sequences are SGHRS and YFSETQ. V was trimmed by 0 bases and J by 3 bases, leaving 3 bases between them. Written as DNA, the CDR3 is TGCGCCAGCAGCTTGGCTCCTAATGAAAAACTGTTTTTT. Translated, it gives CASSLAPNEKLFF.

The gene calls are TRBV4-3 and TRBJ2-7; no reliable D call. CDR1 LGHNA and CDR2 YSLEER come from the germline V gene. The CDR3 has 13 residues. Trimming pared 0 bases from V and 5 bases from J, leaving 8 bases between. The CDR3 here is CASSQEFSHEQYF. In nucleotides, the CDR3 is TGCGCCAGCAGCCAAGAATTTAGCCACGAGCAGTACTTC.

Here the CDR3 reads CASSYEGIGYTF. DNA of the CDR3: TGTGCCAGCAGTTATGAGGGAATTGGCTACACCTTC. The chain links TRBV6-5 to TRBJ1-2; D unclear. Trimming removed 3 bases from V and 7 bases from J, with 9 bases in between. The CDR3 extends over 12 amino acids. Germline V CDR1 and CDR2: MNHEY, SVGAGI.

This chain connects TRBV19 to TRBJ1-1, with 10 positions matching TRBD1. This CDR3 is built from 15 residues. Germline loops: CDR1 LNHDA, CDR2 SQIVND (reference sequence). V trimming: 4 bases; J trimming: 3 bases; junction bases outside the gene matches: 5. The CDR3 is CASSRQGALDTEAFF. CDR3 sequence (DNA): TGTGCCAGTAGTAGACAGGGGGCCCTGGACACTGAAGCTTTCTTT.

The chain combines TRBV9 with TRBJ1-5; 7 bases line up with TRBD1. The V and J ends lost 0 bases and 0 bases, in that order; junction bases with no gene match: 3. Germline loops: CDR1 SGDLS, CDR2 YYNGEE. This CDR3 region has 16 residues. CDR3 bases: TGTGCCAGCAGCGTAGGCCAGGGGGATAGCAATCAGCCCCAGCATTTT. Its protein is CASSVGQGDSNQPQHF. The whole variable domain, filled in from reference TRBV9 and TRBJ1-5, reads DSGVTQTPKHLITATGQRVTLRCSPRSGDLSVYWYQQSLDQGLQFLIQYYNGEERAKGNILERFSAQQFPDLHSELNLSSLELGDSALYFCASSVGQGDSNQPQHFGDGTRLSIL.

The gene calls are TRBV5-5 and TRBJ1-6; D gene uncertain. Trimming took off 0 bases at V and 7 bases at J, with 11 bases between the two ends. The CDR3 spans 15 residues. Germline V lookup: CDR1 SGHKS, CDR2 YYEKEE (reference sequence). The CDR3 region has the DNA TGTGCCAGCAGCTTGGATCCGAGCCGAAATTCACCCCTCCACTTT. The encoded protein is CASSLDPSRNSPLHF.

The rearrangement uses TRBV10-3 and TRBJ2-1, with D perhaps matching TRBD2 (6 bases). The CDR3 covers 13 residues. V was cut by 6 bases and J by 8 bases, with 14 bases left in between. The germline V gene encodes CDR1 ENHRY and CDR2 SYGVKD. The CDR3 protein is CAIRLGGVDEQFF. The CDR3 bases are TGTGCCATCAGACTGGGGGGAGTCGATGAGCAGTTCTTC.

This clone was found a few times. The J gene is TRBJ1-4, the V gene TRBV11-2; 7 bases map to TRBD1. This CDR3 is built from 15 residues. V lost 3 bases and J lost 6; bases outside the gene matches: 7. CDR1 is SGHAT, CDR2 FQNNGV, per germline. The CDR3 DNA sequence: TGTGCCAGCAGCTTCGGATTGACAGGGTATGAAAAACTGTTTTTT. It codes for CASSFGLTGYEKLFF.

The chain carries TRBV28 and TRBJ1-6; possible D gene TRBD1, 6 bases. Germline V CDR1 and CDR2: MDHEN, SYDVKM. This CDR3 region has 16 residues. The germline V and J ends were trimmed by 3 bases and 6 bases, with 15 bases remaining between them. The CDR3 spells CASSFVFAGANSPLHF. The CDR3 region has the DNA TGTGCCAGCAGTTTCGTTTTTGCAGGGGCTAATTCACCCCTCCACTTT.

The chain couples TRBV28 to TRBJ1-2, with 10 bases matching TRBD1. In germline, CDR1 is MDHEN, CDR2 SYDVKM. The CDR3 spans 13 residues. Trimming took 11 bases from V and 1 from J; bases not matched to a gene: 4. The CDR3 protein is CAGGTGVNYGYTF. The CDR3 bases are TGTGCCGGGGGGACAGGGGTTAACTATGGCTACACCTTC.

This chain uses TRBV7-3 with TRBJ2-1; a weak D match, TRBD2 (6 bases). Trimming shortened V by 4 bases and J by 4 bases, and 14 bases separated the two germline ends. The CDR3 is 15 amino acids. Per the germline V gene, CDR1 is SGHTA and CDR2 is FQGTGA. CDR3 in amino acids: CASSSGLASYNEQFF. Here the CDR3 DNA reads TGTGCCAGCAGCTCCGGGCTAGCGTCTTACAATGAGCAGTTCTTC. Variable domain in full (rest from reference TRBV7-3 and TRBJ2-1): GAGVSQTPSNKVTEKGKYVELRCDPISGHTALYWYRQSLGQGPEFLIYFQGTGAADDSGLPNDRFFAVRPEGSVSTLKIQRTERGDSAVYLCASSSGLASYNEQFFGPGTRLTVL.

The chain couples TRBV30 to TRBJ1-3; D may be TRBD1 (6 bases). The CDR3 runs 15 residues. V was pared by 2 bases and J by 0 bases, with 11 bases between. Germline CDR1 is GTSNPN and CDR2 is SVGIG (reference sequence). The CDR3 region has the DNA TGTGCCTGGAGTATCCCGACAGGCTCTGGAAACACCATATATTTT. It specifies CAWSIPTGSGNTIYF.

This clone was picked up a small number of times. The sample carries other DNA sequences with the same CDR3. This chain links TRBV18 with TRBJ1-2, with TRBD1 as a possible D gene (6 bases). From germline, CDR1 is KGHSH and CDR2 LQKENI. There are 13 residues in the CDR3. The V end was cut by 4 bases, the J end by 2 bases, with 8 bases between. The CDR3 spells CASSLQGNYGYTF. CDR3 in DNA: TGTGCCAGCTCACTACAGGGAAACTATGGCTACACCTTC.

V gene TRBV6-1 combines with J gene TRBJ2-5; perhaps TRBD2 as D (5 bases). The germline gives CDR1 MNHNS, CDR2 SASEGT. V was clipped by 2 bases and J by 9 bases, with 19 bases between them. The CDR3 contains 15 residues. CDR3 coding DNA: TGTGCCAGCAGTGAATTAGGTGGAAGTAAGAGGGCCCAGTACTTC. This sequence encodes CASSELGGSKRAQYF.